This TCR beta chain was obtained from a study of regulatory T cells in long-lasting Graves disease. Notes on the study in general: Persistent disease was associated with favored TRBV28 usage and with favored use of TRBJ1-2 and TRBJ2-5. The TCR repertoire of persistent Graves' patients was less diverse than that of newly diagnosed ones.

Time point meaning: newly diagnosed GD, antithyroid drugs for less than 3 months. TCR sequences were obtained from RNA taken from PBMCs. The sample holds many counts of this clonotype. The antigen remains unidentified. To make TCR beta libraries, researchers used iRepertoire HTBI primers and Arm-PCR of CDR3 regions. TCRdb reprocessed the multiplex PCR reads via MiXCR and lists one record per CDR3 protein. This table holds some 600,000 distinct CDR3 sequences, about 16% found once. The CDR3 runs 13 residues. With V trimmed by 5 bases and J by 5 bases, 4 bases remained unmatched. Germline CDR1 SEHNR, CDR2 FQNEAQ (reference sequence). This same sample was also taken into another study, of T cells in Graves' hyperthyroidism and ophthalmopathy. That work states: Initially, a first-round RT-PCR of the TCR CDR3 employed the HTBI primer set. Blood also carried most thyroid clonotypes expanded above 0.001.

V gene TRBV7-9 combines with J gene TRBJ1-2; 8 positions agree with TRBD1. The receptor comes from a man younger than 35 with Graves disease. The sample consisted of peripheral blood mononuclear cells (PBMCs), taken at new diagnosis, from a patient treated with antithyroid drugs. This CDR3 reads CASSAGTGYGYTF. The CDR3 DNA reads as TGTGCCAGCAGCGCCGGGACAGGATATGGCTACACCTTC.